This T cell receptor beta chain was sequenced during a study of blood T cell repertoires in COVID-19. Across the whole study: Acute and convalescent COVID-19 specimens originated in the United States, Italy and Spain. Nucleic acid was either cDNA or gDNA, and it came from T cells, B-cell-depleted T cells, or PBMCs.

The assay was immunoSEQ multiplex PCR, and TCRdb's table has in-frame clones only and misses some. The table has 350,000 to 450,000 clones, around 86% seen once; the top ten hold 3%. Input material: peripheral blood. The receptor was isolated from a human donor in a cohort sampled during active COVID-19.

The CDR3 DNA follows: TGCGCCAGCAGCTCCGGGACAGAAGCCTACGAGCAGTACTTC. This sequence encodes CASSSGTEAYEQYF. V and J are TRBV5-1 and TRBJ2-7; 7 bases match TRBD1. Germline trimming cut 3 bases from V and 2 bases from J; bases unmatched to any gene: 5. The CDR3 contains 14 residues. Germline CDR1 SGHRS, CDR2 YFSETQ.